This T cell receptor beta chain is drawn from a study of blood T cell repertoires in COVID-19. Study-level information: The origin of the acute and convalescent COVID-19 samples was the United States, Italy and Spain.

Sequencing was performed with immunoSEQ multiplex PCR; in TCRdb, only in-frame clones are kept and a portion is missing. The data show about 120,000 clones, with over 75% seen just once and 28% held by the top ten. The sequence came from a man aged 65 to 85 with active or convalescent COVID-19. Material for sequencing was peripheral blood.

The CDR3 spells CASSKPGDSSYEQYF. The CDR3 bases are TGTGCCAGCAGTAAGCCTGGGGACTCCTCCTACGAGCAGTACTTC. V and J are TRBV27 and TRBJ2-7, with D maybe TRBD2 (6 bases). Germline V lookup: CDR1 MNHEY, CDR2 SMNVEV (reference sequence). This CDR3 spans 15 amino acids. Trimming cost V 5 bases and J 0 bases, with 14 bases left between them.